This T cell receptor (beta chain) was observed in a study of cytomegalovirus exposure and HLA in healthy donors. The V segment lost 2 bases and the J segment 7 bases; nucleotides outside the gene matches: 5. The germline CDR1 and CDR2 sequences are SGHTS and YDEGEE. CDR3 size: 15 residues. The PCR made use of 60 Vbeta and 13 Jbeta primers. This table comes from immunoSEQ multiplex PCR, and its TCRdb copy is limited to in-frame clones, with some not included. Of more than 95,000 clones listed, around 80% are singletons. The genes are TRBV5-8 and TRBJ2-1; the match to TRBD2 covers 11 bases. This TCR came from a woman in her 40s in good health and CMV-seronegative. Sequences were obtained from PBMCs. As DNA, the CDR3 is TGTGCCAGCAGCTTTGGAGGGACTAGCGGTAATGAGCAGTTCTTC. It translates to CASSFGGTSGNEQFF.